These 14 T cell receptor beta chains were sequenced from one sample in a study of blood T cell repertoires in COVID-19. Data came from immunoSEQ multiplex PCR; TCRdb stores just in-frame clones and leaves some out. The table includes some 240,000 clones, 75% to 90% detected once. Sequencing was performed on peripheral blood. All receptors come from a woman in her forties who had recovered from COVID-19.

The genes are TRBV11-2 and TRBJ2-1, with 10 bases matching TRBD2. This CDR3 is 15 amino acids long. The trim removed 5 bases at V and 5 bases at J, leaving 6 bases unmatched. Germline V gene lookup returns CDR1 SGHAT and CDR2 FQNNGV. The CDR3: CASSPLAGVNNEQFF. The CDR3 region has the DNA TGTGCCAGCAGCCCGCTAGCGGGAGTGAACAATGAGCAGTTCTTC.

The chain has TRBV19 and TRBJ2-3; D might be TRBD2 (6 bases). From germline, CDR1 is LNHDA and CDR2 SQIVND (reference sequence). The ends were cut back, 4 bases at V and 0 bases at J, with 8 bases in the middle. The CDR3 has 14 amino acids. Written as DNA, the CDR3 is TGTGCCAGTAGTAGCGGGGCCAGCACAGATACGCAGTATTTT. Amino acids: CASSSGASTDTQYF.

This chain joins TRBV6-6 and TRBJ1-3; unclear D gene. This CDR3 is built from 15 residues. With 0 bases removed from V and 3 bases from J, the gap between germline ends came to 9 bases. In germline, CDR1 is MNHNY, CDR2 SVGAGI (reference sequence). CDR3 protein: CASSYSISVGNTIYF. CDR3 nucleotide sequence: TGTGCCAGCAGTTACTCGATCTCGGTTGGAAACACCATATATTTT.

This clone showed up just a few times. The rearrangement uses TRBV12-3 or TRBV12-4 and TRBJ2-3; D gene ambiguous. V was cut by 4 bases and J by 4 bases, with 9 bases left in between. The CDR3 loop spans 13 amino acids. The CDR3 region is CASSSYSADTQYF. Written as DNA, the CDR3 is TGTGCCAGCAGTTCTTATTCTGCAGATACGCAGTATTTT.

The chain couples TRBV7-2 to TRBJ1-4; TRBD1 aligns across 9 bases. Germline-derived CDR1 and CDR2 are SGHTA and FQGNSA. V shed 3 bases and J 7 bases; nucleotides not matched to a gene: 9. The CDR3 has 16 amino acids. The CDR3 coding sequence is TGTGCCAGCAGCTTGGGACAGGGAGAGTGGGGTGAAAAACTGTTTTTT. Its protein product is CASSLGQGEWGEKLFF.

This clone was seen a single time. The gene calls are TRBV24-1 and TRBJ1-2; TRBD1 matches at 10 bases. V shed 4 bases, J shed 4 bases, and the junction held 5 bases outside the gene matches. The CDR3 has 15 residues. Germline V CDR1 and CDR2: KGHDR, SFDVKD. CDR3 in amino acids: CATSEPGQGSYGYTF. The DNA for the CDR3 is TGTGCCACCAGTGAACCGGGACAGGGGAGCTATGGCTACACCTTC.

The chain couples TRBV7-9 to TRBJ2-7; D gene uncertain. Trimming left V 5 bases short and J 4 bases short, with 6 bases between. Germline lookup yields CDR1 SEHNR and CDR2 FQNEAQ (reference sequence). The CDR3 loop spans 11 amino acids. The CDR3 DNA follows: TGTGCCAGCAGCCATCATTACGAGCAGTACTTC. Its translation is CASSHHYEQYF.

A single count supports this clone. This chain connects TRBV7-4 to TRBJ1-5, with TRBD1 matching over 11 bases. The CDR3 is made up of 15 amino acids. The V and J ends lost 0 bases and 5 bases, in that order; junction bases with no gene match: 0. Germline V CDR1 and CDR2: SGHVT, SQSDAQ. The CDR3 sequence: CASSLAGQGDQPQHF. For the CDR3, the DNA is TGTGCCAGCAGCTTAGCGGGACAGGGGGATCAGCCCCAGCATTTT. Full variable domain (outside the CDR3, taken from reference TRBV7-4 and TRBJ1-5): GAGVSQSPRYKVAKRGRDVALRCDSISGHVTLYWYRQTLGQGSEVLTYSQSDAQRDKSGRPSGRFSAERPERSVSTLKIQRTEQGDSAVYLCASSLAGQGDQPQHFGDGTRLSIL.

The genes are TRBV4-2 and TRBJ2-5; D perhaps matches TRBD2 (5 bases). This CDR3 contains 14 residues. Germline V gene lookup returns CDR1 LGHNA and CDR2 YNFKEQ. V gave up 0 bases and J gave up 1 base, with 6 bases separating them. The CDR3 DNA sequence: TGTGCCAGCAGCCAAGATAGCGCCCAAGAGACCCAGTACTTC. Translated, it gives CASSQDSAQETQYF.

The chain links TRBV7-2 to TRBJ2-3; maybe TRBD2 (5 bases). The CDR3 length is 14 residues. Germline CDR1 and CDR2: SGHTA and FQGNSA. V lost 7 bases, J lost 0 bases, and 11 bases lay in between. In nucleotides, the CDR3 is TGTGCCAGCACTCCGGGGATGAGCACAGATACGCAGTATTTT. Translating gives CASTPGMSTDTQYF.

This clone has only one observation. The rearrangement joins TRBV10-3 to TRBJ1-2; a weak D match, TRBD1 (5 bases). The CDR3 consists of 14 residues. V was trimmed by 0 bases and J by 7 bases, leaving 12 bases between them. Looked up from germline, CDR1 is ENHRY and CDR2 is SYGVKD. The CDR3 region has the DNA TGTGCCATCAGTGAGTCGAAAGGGGTCAGTGGCTACACCTTC. Protein sequence: CAISESKGVSGYTF.

The chain couples TRBV9 to TRBJ2-5; D might be TRBD2 (5 bases). V was clipped by 0 bases and J by 3 bases, with 12 bases between them. There are 15 residues in the CDR3. The germline V gene encodes CDR1 SGDLS and CDR2 YYNGEE. The CDR3 DNA is TGTGCCAGCAGCGTAGGGGTTAGCGTGGAAGAGACCCAGTACTTC. Its translation is CASSVGVSVEETQYF.

The chain is built from TRBV10-3 and TRBJ2-3; TRBD2 matches at 9 bases. The CDR3 spans 15 residues. Trimming at V came to 6 bases and at J to 0 bases, leaving 4 bases not matched to a gene. Germline CDR1 is ENHRY and CDR2 is SYGVKD. CDR3 nucleotide sequence: TGTGCCATCAGCCCTAGCGGGACTAGCACAGATACGCAGTATTTT. Translating it yields CAISPSGTSTDTQYF.

The CDR3 nucleotides are TGTGCCAGCAGCGTAGAGAGCGGGGGGGCCAATGAGCAGTTCTTC. Its translation is CASSVESGGANEQFF. The genes are TRBV9 and TRBJ2-1; 10 nucleotides line up with TRBD2. The germline gives CDR1 SGDLS, CDR2 YYNGEE. V trimming: 0 bases; J trimming: 6 bases; junction bases outside the gene matches: 3. CDR3 length: 15 residues.